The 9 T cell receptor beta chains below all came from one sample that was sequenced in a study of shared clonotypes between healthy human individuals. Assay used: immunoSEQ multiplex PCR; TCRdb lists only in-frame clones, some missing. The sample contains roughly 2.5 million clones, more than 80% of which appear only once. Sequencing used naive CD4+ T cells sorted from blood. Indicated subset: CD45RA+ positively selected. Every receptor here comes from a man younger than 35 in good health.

CDR3: CASSSPRGGTRWGGYNEQFF. Written as DNA, the CDR3 is TGTGCCAGCAGCTCCCCCCGGGGGGGGACCCGGTGGGGGGGTTACAATGAGCAGTTCTTC. The V and J genes are TRBV9 and TRBJ2-1; the match to TRBD2 covers 8 bases. Losses at the gene ends were 4 bases for V and 4 bases for J; bases not matched to a gene: 22. The CDR3 is made up of 20 amino acids. Germline loops: CDR1 SGDLS, CDR2 YYNGEE.

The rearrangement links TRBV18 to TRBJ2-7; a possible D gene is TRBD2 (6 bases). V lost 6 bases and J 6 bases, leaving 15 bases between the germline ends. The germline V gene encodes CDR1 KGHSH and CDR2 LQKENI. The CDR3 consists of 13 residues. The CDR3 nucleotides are TGTGCCAGCTCCATTGGCGGGGAAAGCGAGCAGTACTTC. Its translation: CASSIGGESEQYF.

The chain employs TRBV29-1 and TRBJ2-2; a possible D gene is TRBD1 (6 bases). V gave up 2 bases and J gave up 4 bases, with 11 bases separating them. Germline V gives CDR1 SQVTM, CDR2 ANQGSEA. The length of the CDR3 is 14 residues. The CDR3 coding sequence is TGCAGCGTTGAACTGGGACAAACCACCGGGGAGCTGTTTTTT. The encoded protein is CSVELGQTTGELFF.

The DNA for the CDR3 is TGCGCCAGCAGTCGAAGGACGACTAATGAAAAACTGTTTTTT. The encoded protein is CASSRRTTNEKLFF. V gene TRBV10-2 combines with J gene TRBJ1-4; D unclear. V was pared by 5 bases and J by 2 bases, with 9 bases between. The CDR3 covers 14 residues. Germline values: CDR1 WSHSY, CDR2 SAAADI.

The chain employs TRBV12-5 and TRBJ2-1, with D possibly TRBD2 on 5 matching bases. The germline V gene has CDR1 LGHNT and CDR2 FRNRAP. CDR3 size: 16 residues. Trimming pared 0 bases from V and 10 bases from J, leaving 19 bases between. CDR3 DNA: TGTGCTAGTGGTTTGGTACTCGGGAAAGGGAGCGGAGAGCAGTTCTTC. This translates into CASGLVLGKGSGEQFF.

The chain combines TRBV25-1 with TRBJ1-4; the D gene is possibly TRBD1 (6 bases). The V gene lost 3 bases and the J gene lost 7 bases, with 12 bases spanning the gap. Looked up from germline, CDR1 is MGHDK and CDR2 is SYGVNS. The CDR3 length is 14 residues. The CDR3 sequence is CASSDRGGREKLFF. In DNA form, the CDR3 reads TGTGCCAGCAGTGACAGGGGTGGGCGTGAAAAACTGTTTTTT.

The DNA of the CDR3 is TGTGCCAGCAGACCAGGGGGCACCGGGGAGCTGTTTTTT. Amino acids: CASRPGGTGELFF. This chain connects TRBV28 to TRBJ2-2, with TRBD1 identical over 7 bases. J gave up 4 bases and V 6 bases, and 2 bases lay outside the gene matches. CDR1 is MDHEN, CDR2 SYDVKM, per germline. The CDR3 sequence is 13 residues long.

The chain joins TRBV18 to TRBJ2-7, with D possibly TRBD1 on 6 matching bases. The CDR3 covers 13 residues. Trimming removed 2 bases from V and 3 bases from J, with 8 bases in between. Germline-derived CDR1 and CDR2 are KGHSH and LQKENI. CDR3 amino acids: CASSPKGDYEQYF. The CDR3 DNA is TGTGCCAGCTCACCAAAGGGGGACTACGAGCAGTACTTC.

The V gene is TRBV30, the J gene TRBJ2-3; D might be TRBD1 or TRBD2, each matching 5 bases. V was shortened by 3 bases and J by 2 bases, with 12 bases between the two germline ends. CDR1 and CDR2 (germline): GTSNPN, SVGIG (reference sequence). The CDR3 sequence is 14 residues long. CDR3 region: CAWSMQGATDTQYF. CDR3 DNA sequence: TGTGCCTGGAGCATGCAGGGAGCCACAGATACGCAGTATTTT.